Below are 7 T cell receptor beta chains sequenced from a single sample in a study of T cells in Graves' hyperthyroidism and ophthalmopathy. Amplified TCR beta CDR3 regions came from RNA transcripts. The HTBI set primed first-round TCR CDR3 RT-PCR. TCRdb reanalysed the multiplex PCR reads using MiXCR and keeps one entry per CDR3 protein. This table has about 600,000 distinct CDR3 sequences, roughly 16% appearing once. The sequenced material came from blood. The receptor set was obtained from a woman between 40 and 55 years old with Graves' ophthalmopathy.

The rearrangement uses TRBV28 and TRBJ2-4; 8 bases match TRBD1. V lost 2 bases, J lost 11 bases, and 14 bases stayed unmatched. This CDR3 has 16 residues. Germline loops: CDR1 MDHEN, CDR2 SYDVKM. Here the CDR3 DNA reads TGTGCCAGCAGTTTAGGCTCCCGGGACAGGCTGTTGTTTCAGTACTTC. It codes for CASSLGSRDRLLFQYF. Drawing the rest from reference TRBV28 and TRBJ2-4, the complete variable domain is DVKVTQSSRYLVKRTGEKVFLECVQDMDHENMFWYRQDPGLGLRLIYFSYDVKMKEKGDIPEGYSVSREKKERFSLILESASTNQTSMYLCASSLGSRDRLLFQYFGAGTRLSVL.

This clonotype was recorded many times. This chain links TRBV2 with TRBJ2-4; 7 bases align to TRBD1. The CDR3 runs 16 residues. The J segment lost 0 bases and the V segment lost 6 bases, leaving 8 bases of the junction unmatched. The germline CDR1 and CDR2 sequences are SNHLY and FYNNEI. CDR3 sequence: CASSPGGVGAKNIQYF. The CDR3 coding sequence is TGTGCCAGCAGCCCAGGGGGAGTCGGAGCCAAAAACATTCAGTACTTC.

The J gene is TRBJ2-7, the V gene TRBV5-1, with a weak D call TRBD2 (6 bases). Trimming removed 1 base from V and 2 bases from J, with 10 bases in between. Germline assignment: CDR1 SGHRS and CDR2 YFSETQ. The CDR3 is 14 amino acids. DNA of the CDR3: TGCGCCAGCAGCTTGTCGGGAGCGGCCTACGAGCAGTACTTC. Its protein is CASSLSGAAYEQYF.

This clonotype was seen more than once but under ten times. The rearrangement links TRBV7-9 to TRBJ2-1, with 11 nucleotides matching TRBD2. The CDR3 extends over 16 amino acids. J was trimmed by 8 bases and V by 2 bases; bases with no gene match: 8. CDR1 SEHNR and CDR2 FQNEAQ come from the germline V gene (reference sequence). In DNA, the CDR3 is TGTGCCAGCAGCTTATTCGGGCTAGCGGGAGGAGATGAGCAGTTCTTC. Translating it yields CASSLFGLAGGDEQFF.

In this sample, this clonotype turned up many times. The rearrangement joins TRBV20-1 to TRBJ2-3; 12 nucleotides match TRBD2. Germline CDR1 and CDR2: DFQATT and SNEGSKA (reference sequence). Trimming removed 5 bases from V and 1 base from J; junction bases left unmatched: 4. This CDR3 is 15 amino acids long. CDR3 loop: CSASPSGGGTDTQYF. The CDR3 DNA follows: TGCAGTGCTTCGCCTAGCGGGGGGGGCACAGATACGCAGTATTTT.

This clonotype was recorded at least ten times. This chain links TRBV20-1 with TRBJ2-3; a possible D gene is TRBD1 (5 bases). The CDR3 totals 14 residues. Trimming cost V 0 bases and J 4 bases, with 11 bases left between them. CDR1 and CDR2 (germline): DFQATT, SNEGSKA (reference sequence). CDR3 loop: CSARDRQGADTQYF. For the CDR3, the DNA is TGCAGTGCTAGAGATAGGCAGGGTGCAGATACGCAGTATTTT.

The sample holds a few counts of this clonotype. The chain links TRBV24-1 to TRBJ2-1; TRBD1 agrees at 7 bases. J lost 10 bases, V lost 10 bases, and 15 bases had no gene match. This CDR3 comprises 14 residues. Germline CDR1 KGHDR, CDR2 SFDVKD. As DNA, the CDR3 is TGTGCCACTGGGGACAGAGGCCGGTCGGACGAGCAGTTCTTC. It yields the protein CATGDRGRSDEQFF.